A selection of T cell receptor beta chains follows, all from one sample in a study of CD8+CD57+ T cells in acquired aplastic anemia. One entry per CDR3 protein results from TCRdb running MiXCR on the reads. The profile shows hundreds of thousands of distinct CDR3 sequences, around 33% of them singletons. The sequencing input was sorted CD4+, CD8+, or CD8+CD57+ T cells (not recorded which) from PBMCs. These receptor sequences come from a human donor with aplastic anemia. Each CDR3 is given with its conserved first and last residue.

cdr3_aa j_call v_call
CASSQQAISGNTIYF TRBJ1-3 TRBV11-2
CAISTGTSGNGELFF TRBJ2-2 TRBV10-3
CATLRDPGANVLTF TRBJ2-6 TRBV10-3
CASSEDGAVSPLHF TRBJ1-6 TRBV2
CASSLTHTDTQYF TRBJ2-3 TRBV7-3
CASNPGQGATDTEAFF TRBJ1-1 TRBV5-1
CATGTGNNQPQHF TRBJ1-5 TRBV10-2
CSARDPRTGVSKQYF TRBJ2-7 TRBV20-1
CASSFLGAREQYF TRBJ2-7 TRBV7-2
CASSSNRGLDYGYTF TRBJ1-2 TRBV27
CASSLGGQSPQHF TRBJ1-5 TRBV7-8
CASSPGLAGVGHEQFF TRBJ2-1 TRBV14
CAIHLGFYSPLHF TRBJ1-6 TRBV2
CATSRSELETQYF TRBJ2-5 TRBV15
CASSLVAETEKLFF TRBJ1-4 TRBV5-1
CASSWTISTDTQYF TRBJ2-3 TRBV10-3
CACSFAGYEQYF TRBJ2-7 TRBV30
CASSLANRVYEQYF TRBJ2-7 TRBV12-3/TRBV12-4
CASSSLAGGSAWYF TRBJ2-3 TRBV7-6
CSLGTDPYNSPLHF TRBJ1-6 TRBV29-1
CASSHSGDNSPLHF TRBJ1-6 TRBV3-1
CAGSGQGRQGASRNTIYF TRBJ1-3 TRBV11-1
CASSSPGQGLYEQYF TRBJ2-7 TRBV7-2
CASITGGPYNEQFF TRBJ2-1 TRBV12-3/TRBV12-4
CASISGLASTGELFF TRBJ2-2 TRBV7-8
CASSTTSGLWEQYF TRBJ2-7 TRBV25-1
CSARALGRIEQYF TRBJ2-7 TRBV20-1
CASSFTGGLGQPQHF TRBJ1-5 TRBV27
CATSRELAIEGEQFF TRBJ2-1 TRBV15
CASREGQESVYGYTF TRBJ1-2 TRBV12-3/TRBV12-4
CASSLLRGGNTIYF TRBJ1-3 TRBV5-6
CASSSRASGIYNSPLHF TRBJ1-6 TRBV11-2
CATSRGLPRDNEQFF TRBJ2-1 TRBV15
CASSSQTYEQYF TRBJ2-7 TRBV7-6
CASSLTGVDNYGYTF TRBJ1-2 TRBV10-1
CASSSGWRPKQNEQFF TRBJ2-1 TRBV7-3